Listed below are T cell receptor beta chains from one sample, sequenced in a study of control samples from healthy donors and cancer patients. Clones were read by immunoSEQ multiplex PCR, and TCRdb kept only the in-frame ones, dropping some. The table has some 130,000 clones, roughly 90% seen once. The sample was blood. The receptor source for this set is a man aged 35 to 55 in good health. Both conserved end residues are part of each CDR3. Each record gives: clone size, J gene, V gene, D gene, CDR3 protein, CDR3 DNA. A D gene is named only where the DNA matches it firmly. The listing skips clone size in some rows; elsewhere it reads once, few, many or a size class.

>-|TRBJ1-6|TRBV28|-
CASSSQNTLSYNSPLHF
TGTGCCAGCAGTTCACAAAATACCCTCTCCTATAATTCACCCCTCCACTTT
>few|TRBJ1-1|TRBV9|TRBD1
CASSGTGVTEAFF
TGTGCCAGCAGCGGGACAGGGGTAACTGAAGCTTTCTTT
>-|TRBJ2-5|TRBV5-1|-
CASRAGRTGQETQYF
TGCGCCAGCAGAGCGGGAAGGACAGGCCAAGAGACCCAGTACTTC
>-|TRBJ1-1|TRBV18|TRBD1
CASSPDRGMNTEAFF
TGTGCCAGCTCACCGGACAGGGGCATGAACACTGAAGCTTTCTTT
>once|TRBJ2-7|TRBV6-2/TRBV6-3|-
CASSPGLEGYEQYF
TGTGCCAGCAGCCCCGGGCTAGAGGGCTACGAGCAGTACTTC
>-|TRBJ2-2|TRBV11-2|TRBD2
CASSLDFSGGGELFF
TGTGCCAGCAGCTTAGATTTTAGCGGGGGAGGGGAGCTGTTTTTT
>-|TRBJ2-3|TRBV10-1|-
CASSESQGITTQYF
TGCGCCAGCAGTGAATCCCAGGGGATCACCACGCAGTATTTT
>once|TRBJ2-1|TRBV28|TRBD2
CASRRAGDPSYNEQFF
TGTGCCAGCAGAAGGGCGGGGGACCCATCCTACAATGAGCAGTTCTTC
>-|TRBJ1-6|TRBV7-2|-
CASSLGGFNSPLHF
TGTGCCAGCAGCTTAGGGGGTTTTAATTCACCCCTCCACTTT
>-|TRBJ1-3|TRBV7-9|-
CASSQTLGSGNTIYF
TGTGCCAGCAGCCAGACATTAGGCTCTGGAAACACCATATATTTT
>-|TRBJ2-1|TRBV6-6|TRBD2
CATTASGGSYNEQFF
TGTGCCACCACCGCTAGCGGGGGCTCCTACAATGAGCAGTTCTTC
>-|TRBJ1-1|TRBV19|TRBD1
CASSRDSDTEAFF
TGTGCCAGTAGTAGGGACAGCGACACTGAAGCTTTCTTT
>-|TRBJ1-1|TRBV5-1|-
CASSSEGWDTEAFF
TGCGCCAGCAGCTCTGAGGGCTGGGACACTGAAGCTTTCTTT
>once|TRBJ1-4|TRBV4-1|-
CASSQEAGREKLFF
TGCGCCAGCAGCCAAGAGGCAGGTCGGGAAAAACTGTTTTTT
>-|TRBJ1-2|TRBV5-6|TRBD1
CASSFGQGSYGYTF
TGTGCCAGCAGCTTCGGACAGGGGAGCTATGGCTACACCTTC
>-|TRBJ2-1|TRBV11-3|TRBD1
CASRSGTGSVDEQFF
TGTGCCAGCAGGTCCGGGACAGGGTCAGTCGATGAGCAGTTCTTC
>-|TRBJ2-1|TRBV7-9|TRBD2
CASSFPKTSGEYNEQFF
TGTGCCAGCAGCTTCCCCAAGACTAGCGGGGAGTACAATGAGCAGTTCTTC
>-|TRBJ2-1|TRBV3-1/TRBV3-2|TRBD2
CASSQVERGGKEQFF
TGTGCCAGCAGCCAAGTTGAGCGGGGGGGCAAGGAGCAGTTCTTC
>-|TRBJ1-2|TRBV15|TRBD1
CATSSKPGQGRDGYTF
TGTGCCACCAGCAGCAAACCCGGACAGGGGAGGGATGGCTACACCTTC
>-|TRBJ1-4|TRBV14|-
CASSQVVPGIEKLFF
TGTGCCAGCAGCCAAGTTGTGCCAGGGATTGAAAAACTGTTTTTT
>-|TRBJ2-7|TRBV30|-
CAWSSREMQYF
TGTGCCTGGAGCTCACGGGAGATGCAGTACTTC
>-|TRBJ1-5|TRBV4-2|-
CASRQGNQPQHF
TGTGCCAGCAGGCAAGGCAATCAGCCCCAGCATTTT
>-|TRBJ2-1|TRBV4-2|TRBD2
CASSQDTSGGTHVSEFF
TGTGCCAGCAGCCAAGATACTAGCGGGGGCACCCACGTCTCAGAGTTCTTC